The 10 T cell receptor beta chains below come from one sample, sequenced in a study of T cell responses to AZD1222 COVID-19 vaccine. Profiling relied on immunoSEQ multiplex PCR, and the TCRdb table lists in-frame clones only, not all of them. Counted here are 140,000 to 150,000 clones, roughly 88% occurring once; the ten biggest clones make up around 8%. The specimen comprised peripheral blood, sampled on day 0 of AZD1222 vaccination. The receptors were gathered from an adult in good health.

The CDR3 nucleotides read TGTGCCAGCAGCGGAGCTAATGGCAATCAGCCCCAGCATTTT. It is translated as CASSGANGNQPQHF. This chain links TRBV6-2 or TRBV6-3 with TRBJ1-5; no clear D. This CDR3 spans 14 amino acids. V dropped 6 bases and J dropped 2 bases, with 11 bases sitting between them. Germline lookup yields CDR1 MNHEY and CDR2 SVGEGT.

The CDR3 nucleotides read TGTGCCAGCAGCCTTGGGACAGATAATGAAAAACTGTTTTTT. Its translation: CASSLGTDNEKLFF. The gene calls are TRBV28 and TRBJ1-4, with TRBD1 matching 7 bases. In germline, CDR1 is MDHEN, CDR2 SYDVKM. The CDR3 consists of 14 residues. Trimming at V came to 6 bases and at J to 4 bases, leaving 5 bases not matched to a gene.

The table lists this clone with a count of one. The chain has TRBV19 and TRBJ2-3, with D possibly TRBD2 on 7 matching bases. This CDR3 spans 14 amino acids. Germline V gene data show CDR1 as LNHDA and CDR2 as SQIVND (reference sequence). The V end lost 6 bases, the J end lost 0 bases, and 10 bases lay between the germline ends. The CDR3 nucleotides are TGTGCCAGTAGGAGGGGGGGGAGCACAGATACGCAGTATTTT. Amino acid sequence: CASRRGGSTDTQYF. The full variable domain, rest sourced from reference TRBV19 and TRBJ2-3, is DGGITQSPKYLFRKEGQNVTLSCEQNLNHDAMYWYRQDPGQGLRLIYYSQIVNDFQKGDIAEGYSVSREKKESFPLTVTSAQKNPTAFYLCASRRGGSTDTQYFGPGTRLTVL.

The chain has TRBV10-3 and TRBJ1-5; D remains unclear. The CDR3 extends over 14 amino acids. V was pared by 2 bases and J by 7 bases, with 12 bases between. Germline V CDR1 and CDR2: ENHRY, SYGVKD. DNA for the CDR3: TGTGCCATCAGTGAGGGCAGAGAAGGGCAGCCCCAGCATTTT. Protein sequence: CAISEGREGQPQHF.

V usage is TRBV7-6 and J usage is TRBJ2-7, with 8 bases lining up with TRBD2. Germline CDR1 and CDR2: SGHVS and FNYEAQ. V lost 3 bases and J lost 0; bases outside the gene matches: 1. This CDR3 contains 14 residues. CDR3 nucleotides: TGTGCCAGCAGCTTGGGGACTAGCTCCTACGAGCAGTACTTC. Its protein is CASSLGTSSYEQYF.

In DNA, the CDR3 is TGTGCCAGCAGCTTAACTGCGACAGGGTCAGATGGCTACACCTTC. It translates to CASSLTATGSDGYTF. V usage is TRBV7-9 and J usage is TRBJ1-2; 7 nucleotides agree with TRBD1. The CDR3 length is 15 residues. CDR1 SEHNR and CDR2 FQNEAQ come from the germline V gene (reference sequence). Unmatched junction bases numbered 9, after V lost 2 bases and J lost 6 bases. The complete variable domain, with remaining parts taken from reference TRBV7-9 and TRBJ1-2, reads DTGVSQNPRHKITKRGQNVTFRCDPISEHNRLYWYRQTLGQGPEFLTYFQNEAQLEKSRLLSDRFSAERPKGSFSTLEIQRTEQGDSAMYLCASSLTATGSDGYTFGSGTRLTVV.

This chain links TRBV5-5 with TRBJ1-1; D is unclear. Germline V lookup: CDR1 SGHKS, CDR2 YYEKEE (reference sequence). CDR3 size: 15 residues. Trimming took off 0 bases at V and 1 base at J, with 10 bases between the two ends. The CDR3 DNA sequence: TGTGCCAGCAGCTTGGTTGTGTCGGGGAACACTGAAGCTTTCTTT. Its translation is CASSLVVSGNTEAFF.

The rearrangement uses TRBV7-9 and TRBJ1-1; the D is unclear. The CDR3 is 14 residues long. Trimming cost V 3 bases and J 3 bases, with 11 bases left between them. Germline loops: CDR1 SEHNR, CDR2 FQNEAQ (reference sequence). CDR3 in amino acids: CASSFVAGDTEAFF. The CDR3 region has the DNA TGTGCCAGCAGCTTCGTCGCGGGTGACACTGAAGCTTTCTTT.

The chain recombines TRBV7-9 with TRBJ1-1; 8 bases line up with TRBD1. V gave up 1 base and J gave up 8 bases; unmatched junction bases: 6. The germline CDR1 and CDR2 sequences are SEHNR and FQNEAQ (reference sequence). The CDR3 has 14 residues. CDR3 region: CASSLVRTGPEAFF. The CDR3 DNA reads TGTGCCAGCAGCTTAGTCCGGACAGGGCCCGAAGCTTTCTTT.

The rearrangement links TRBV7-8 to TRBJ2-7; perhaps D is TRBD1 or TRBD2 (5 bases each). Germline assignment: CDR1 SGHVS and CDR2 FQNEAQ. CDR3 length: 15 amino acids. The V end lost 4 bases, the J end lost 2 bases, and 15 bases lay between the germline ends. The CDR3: CASSSPRDGAYEQYF. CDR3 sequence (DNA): TGTGCCAGCAGCTCCCCGAGGGACGGTGCCTACGAGCAGTACTTC.